Shown below are 32 T cell receptor beta chains from a single sample sequenced in a study of technical replicates of blood from a handful of donors. Profiling relied on immunoSEQ multiplex PCR, and the TCRdb table lists in-frame clones only, not all of them. The sample has around 80,000 clones; about 95% are singletons. The sample comprised T cells isolated from PBMCs. All receptors come from a human donor in good health.

This clone was recorded a few times. The V and J genes are TRBV15 and TRBJ2-5; the match to TRBD2 covers 11 bases. V gave up 0 bases and J gave up 5 bases; unmatched junction bases: 5. Germline-derived CDR1 and CDR2 are LNHNV and YYDKDF (reference sequence). The length of the CDR3 is 16 residues. The CDR3 reads CATSREKTSGKETQYF. The DNA of the CDR3 is TGTGCCACCAGCAGAGAAAAGACTAGCGGGAAGGAGACCCAGTACTTC.

The rearrangement uses TRBV7-2 and TRBJ2-7; D is possibly TRBD2 (5 bases). Germline loops: CDR1 SGHTA, CDR2 FQGNSA. The ends were cut back, 4 bases at V and 3 bases at J, with 7 bases in the middle. This CDR3 region has 12 residues. The chain's CDR3 is CASSYTSYEQYF. The CDR3 bases are TGTGCCAGCAGCTACACTAGCTACGAGCAGTACTTC.

The chain is built from TRBV13 and TRBJ1-1; D not resolved. Per germline, CDR1 PRHDT and CDR2 FYEKMQ (reference sequence). The CDR3 is made up of 13 amino acids. V lost 1 base to trimming and J lost 1 base, with 4 bases between them. The CDR3 region has the DNA TGTGCCAGCAGCTTAGCTCCGAACACTGAAGCTTTCTTT. Protein sequence: CASSLAPNTEAFF.

The V gene is TRBV27, the J gene TRBJ2-1; 7 positions match TRBD2. CDR3 length: 16 residues. V lost 6 bases to trimming and J lost 2 bases; unmatched junction nucleotides: 10. Germline loops: CDR1 MNHEY, CDR2 SMNVEV (reference sequence). DNA of the CDR3: TGTGCCAGCAGCCTGGGAAGCGGGATTGCCTACAATGAGCAGTTCTTC. It specifies CASSLGSGIAYNEQFF.

The rearrangement uses TRBV28 and TRBJ2-1, with 10 bases matching TRBD1. CDR3 length: 15 amino acids. With V trimmed by 4 bases and J by 7 bases, 7 bases remained unmatched. CDR1 and CDR2 (germline): MDHEN, SYDVKM. The CDR3 region has the DNA TGTGCCAGCAGTTCCGCGGGACAGGGGAAGAATGAGCAGTTCTTC. Translated: CASSSAGQGKNEQFF.

The V call is TRBV5-4, the J call TRBJ2-2, with D perhaps matching TRBD2 (5 bases). Trimming pared 0 bases from V and 4 bases from J, leaving 10 bases between. CDR1 is SGHNT and CDR2 is YYREEE in the germline V gene (reference sequence). The CDR3 runs to 15 residues. CDR3 in amino acids: CASSLVARGTGELFF. DNA for the CDR3: TGTGCCAGCAGCTTGGTCGCACGGGGCACCGGGGAGCTGTTTTTT.

The chain carries TRBV18 and TRBJ2-7, with D possibly matching TRBD1 (6 bases). Trimming pared 3 bases from V and 0 bases from J, leaving 12 bases between. Germline CDR1 reads KGHSH; CDR2 reads LQKENI. The CDR3 covers 15 residues. The CDR3 coding sequence is TGTGCCAGCTCACCGAGACAGGCTAGCTCCTACGAGCAGTACTTC. Amino acid sequence: CASSPRQASSYEQYF. The full variable domain, rest sourced from reference TRBV18 and TRBJ2-7, is NAGVMQNPRHLVRRRGQEARLRCSPMKGHSHVYWYRQLPEEGLKFMVYLQKENIIDESGMPKERFSAEFPKEGPSILRIQQVVRGDSAAYFCASSPRQASSYEQYFGPGTRLTVT.

This rearrangement joins TRBV11-2 to TRBJ1-5; D not resolved. This CDR3 region has 13 residues. V lost 5 bases, J lost 7 bases, and 12 bases lay in between. The germline CDR1 and CDR2 sequences are SGHAT and FQNNGV. This CDR3 reads CASSRNYRQPQHF. CDR3 coding DNA: TGTGCCAGCAGCCGAAATTACCGGCAGCCCCAGCATTTT.

J is TRBJ1-1 and V is TRBV7-9, with no clear D. Germline V gene data show CDR1 as SEHNR and CDR2 as FQNEAQ (reference sequence). V was cut by 0 bases and J by 1 base, with 21 bases left in between. This CDR3 is 19 amino acids long. The CDR3 region is CASSLAIITGGVGNTEAFF. The CDR3 DNA sequence: TGTGCCAGCAGCTTAGCGATAATCACGGGAGGAGTGGGGAACACTGAAGCTTTCTTT.

This sequence joins TRBV5-8 and TRBJ2-7; 7 bases fit TRBD1. The CDR3 totals 16 residues. The germline CDR1 and CDR2 sequences are SGHTS and YDEGEE. Germline trimming cut 4 bases from V and 3 bases from J; bases unmatched to any gene: 13. The CDR3 sequence: CASSPMAVGQYYEQYF. The CDR3 bases are TGTGCCAGCAGCCCGATGGCCGTGGGACAGTACTACGAGCAGTACTTC.

The chain links TRBV4-1 to TRBJ2-1; D remains ambiguous. The CDR3 runs 16 residues. Trimming left V 3 bases short and J 7 bases short, with 19 bases between. Germline V CDR1 and CDR2: MGHRA, YSYEKL. CDR3: CASSQIESREINEQFF. CDR3 DNA: TGCGCCAGCAGCCAGATCGAGAGCCGAGAAATAAATGAGCAGTTCTTC.

The chain links TRBV30 to TRBJ2-6, with 7 nucleotides matching TRBD1. After removal of 5 bases from V and 8 bases from J, the junction contained 12 bases not matched to a gene. In germline, CDR1 is GTSNPN, CDR2 SVGIG (reference sequence). The CDR3 extends over 15 amino acids. The CDR3 DNA follows: TGTGCCTGGTCGACAGGGTTTATTAGGTCCAACGTCCTGACTTTC. Its protein product is CAWSTGFIRSNVLTF. Using reference TRBV30 and TRBJ2-6 for the parts outside the CDR3, the full variable domain is SQTIHQWPATLVQPVGSPLSLECTVEGTSNPNLYWYRQAAGRGLQLLFYSVGIGQISSEVPQNLSASRPQDRQFILSSKKLLLSDSGFYLCAWSTGFIRSNVLTFGAGSRLTVL.

The chain carries TRBV15 and TRBJ2-3; D gene uncertain. The germline CDR1 and CDR2 sequences are LNHNV and YYDKDF (reference sequence). Between the trimmed V and J ends, which lost 8 bases and 5 bases, there was a span of 14 bases. This CDR3 is 13 amino acids long. The CDR3: CATAMSAGDTQYF. The DNA of the CDR3 is TGTGCCACCGCCATGAGTGCAGGAGATACGCAGTATTTT.

The chain employs TRBV20-1 and TRBJ1-2; D may be TRBD1 (5 bases). Germline lookup yields CDR1 DFQATT and CDR2 SNEGSKA (reference sequence). CDR3 length equals 11 residues. V was shortened by 3 bases and J by 8 bases, with 10 bases between the two germline ends. The CDR3 DNA reads TGCAGTGCTAGCACAGGCCGGGGCTACACCTTC. This gives the protein CSASTGRGYTF.

The genes are TRBV11-2 and TRBJ2-1; a possible D gene is TRBD1 (6 bases). The germline V and J ends were trimmed by 0 bases and 10 bases, with 19 bases remaining between them. In germline, CDR1 is SGHAT, CDR2 FQNNGV. The CDR3 loop spans 16 amino acids. Written as DNA, the CDR3 is TGTGCCAGCAGCTTAGAGTTGGCAGGGGCACCCACCGAGCAGTTCTTC. Residues: CASSLELAGAPTEQFF.

The V call is TRBV4-3, the J call TRBJ2-7; D is unclear. The germline V and J ends were trimmed by 0 bases and 2 bases, with 5 bases remaining between them. The CDR3 length is 13 residues. CDR1 LGHNA and CDR2 YSLEER come from the germline V gene. CDR3 nucleotide sequence: TGCGCCAGCAGCCAAGATAGTCCCTACGAGCAGTACTTC. It is translated as CASSQDSPYEQYF.

This rearrangement joins TRBV10-3 to TRBJ1-2; 10 bases align to TRBD1. Germline trimming cut 6 bases from V and 6 bases from J; bases unmatched to any gene: 4. The length of the CDR3 is 13 residues. The germline gives CDR1 ENHRY, CDR2 SYGVKD. The CDR3 region is CAIRWTGGDGYTF. The CDR3 DNA is TGTGCCATCAGATGGACAGGGGGAGATGGCTACACCTTC.

The chain uses TRBV6-6 and TRBJ2-7, with D hard to call. The CDR3 runs to 15 residues. Looked up from germline, CDR1 is MNHNY and CDR2 is SVGAGI (reference sequence). The V end lost 5 bases, the J end lost 5 bases, and 19 bases lay between the germline ends. The DNA for the CDR3 is TGTGCCAGCAGTAAATTAGCCGAGATGGGTAACGAGCAGTACTTC. Translation: CASSKLAEMGNEQYF.

The chain couples TRBV6-1 to TRBJ1-2, with D unresolved. The V end was cut by 3 bases, the J end by 5 bases, with 19 bases between. The germline CDR1 and CDR2 sequences are MNHNS and SASEGT. This CDR3 spans 16 amino acids. The CDR3 sequence is CASSEIPTGKSYGYTF. The CDR3 region has the DNA TGTGCCAGCAGTGAGATCCCGACGGGGAAGTCTTATGGCTACACCTTC.

V usage is TRBV4-1 and J usage is TRBJ2-5; D is perhaps TRBD2 (8 bases). Looked up from germline, CDR1 is MGHRA and CDR2 is YSYEKL. This CDR3 has 15 residues. The V end lost 4 bases, the J end lost 0 bases, and 12 bases lay between the germline ends. CDR3 sequence: CASSLAGQYQETQYF. CDR3 coding DNA: TGCGCCAGCAGCCTAGCGGGACAGTACCAAGAGACCCAGTACTTC.

The V gene is TRBV28, the J gene TRBJ2-3, with TRBD1 matching 8 bases. After removal of 7 bases from V and 4 bases from J, the junction contained 13 bases not matched to a gene. This CDR3 has 16 amino acids. Germline values: CDR1 MDHEN, CDR2 SYDVKM. Here the CDR3 reads CASMPGTGTGPDTQYF. Written as DNA, the CDR3 is TGTGCCAGCATGCCGGGGACCGGGACAGGCCCAGATACGCAGTATTTT.

With regard to this clone: An end of the junction does not agree with germline; a read error may underlie this. The chain has TRBV30 and TRBJ1-1, with a weak D call TRBD1 (6 bases). Germline V gene sequence: CDR1 GTSNPN, CDR2 SVGIG (reference sequence). The CDR3 contains 11 residues. In nucleotides, the CDR3 is TGTGCCTGGAGTGTTCGAGACAGGATCATGTTT. Translation gives CAWSVRDRIMF.

This chain joins TRBV9 and TRBJ2-1, with a possible D match to TRBD1 (6 bases). V lost 2 bases, J lost 5 bases, and 11 bases lay in between. The germline CDR1 and CDR2 sequences are SGDLS and YYNGEE. The CDR3 has 14 amino acids. CDR3 coding DNA: TGTGCCAGCAGCGTCCTCCCAGGGGACAATGAGCAGTTCTTC. Encoded protein: CASSVLPGDNEQFF.

This rearrangement joins TRBV7-9 to TRBJ1-1; D uncertain. V lost 1 base to trimming and J lost 3 bases, with 6 bases between them. Germline V gene lookup returns CDR1 SEHNR and CDR2 FQNEAQ (reference sequence). CDR3 size: 13 residues. Written as DNA, the CDR3 is TGTGCCAGCAGCTTAGGTCTATACACTGAAGCTTTCTTT. Protein product: CASSLGLYTEAFF.

This chain uses TRBV9 with TRBJ1-2; the D is unclear. V lost 0 bases and J lost 8, with 17 bases in between. Germline V gene sequence: CDR1 SGDLS, CDR2 YYNGEE. The CDR3 extends over 15 amino acids. CDR3 sequence (DNA): TGTGCCAGCAGCGTAGGTACTGCGAAACTGGAGGGCTACACCTTC. It encodes CASSVGTAKLEGYTF.

The DNA of the CDR3 is TGCAGCGTTGAAGCCGGTGACTACGAGCAGTACTTC. This codes for CSVEAGDYEQYF. The gene calls are TRBV29-1 and TRBJ2-7; D call uncertain. The germline CDR1 and CDR2 sequences are SQVTM and ANQGSEA. The CDR3 runs to 12 residues. Trimming removed 1 base at V and 3 bases at J, with 7 bases between.

This chain joins TRBV7-2 and TRBJ2-1, with 12 bases matching TRBD2. Looked up from germline, CDR1 is SGHTA and CDR2 is FQGNSA. Trimming cost V 5 bases and J 1 base; bases outside gene matches: 3. The CDR3 is made up of 16 amino acids. In DNA form, the CDR3 reads TGTGCCAGCAGCACGACTAGCGGGAGTTCCTACAATGAGCAGTTCTTC. Translated: CASSTTSGSSYNEQFF.

V and J are TRBV10-3 and TRBJ1-2, with 8 bases lining up with TRBD1. J was trimmed by 6 bases and V by 8 bases; bases with no gene match: 14. Per germline, CDR1 ENHRY and CDR2 SYGVKD. This CDR3 region has 15 residues. CDR3 sequence (DNA): TGTGCCATCCTCCCGATTGACAGGGGTAAAAATGGCTACACCTTC. It is translated as CAILPIDRGKNGYTF.

This chain connects TRBV2 to TRBJ1-2; possibly TRBD1 for D (5 bases). The V end was cut by 7 bases, the J end by 7 bases, with 16 bases between. Germline CDR1 SNHLY, CDR2 FYNNEI. The CDR3 runs 13 residues. CDR3 nucleotides: TGTGCCAGCAAATCCCTCACAGGATTTGGCTACACCTTC. Translated, it gives CASKSLTGFGYTF.

This chain links TRBV10-2 with TRBJ1-2; D not certain. The CDR3 is 13 amino acids. The germline V and J ends were trimmed by 1 base and 2 bases, with 5 bases remaining between them. Germline V lookup: CDR1 WSHSY, CDR2 SAAADI. The CDR3 is CASSEWQNYGYTF. The CDR3 nucleotides read TGCGCCAGCAGTGAGTGGCAAAACTATGGCTACACCTTC.

The CDR3 sequence: CASQWGEGYTEAFF. The CDR3 nucleotides read TGTGCCAGCCAGTGGGGAGAGGGCTACACTGAAGCTTTCTTT. J is TRBJ1-1 and V is TRBV19; D gene unclear. The germline V gene has CDR1 LNHDA and CDR2 SQIVND (reference sequence). V was cut by 9 bases and J by 3 bases, with 17 bases left in between. This CDR3 has 14 amino acids.

V is TRBV7-9 and J is TRBJ2-1; 14 positions match TRBD2. The CDR3 loop spans 15 amino acids. Germline assignment: CDR1 SEHNR and CDR2 FQNEAQ (reference sequence). V gave up 6 bases and J gave up 12 bases; unmatched junction bases: 10. CDR3 nucleotides: TGTGCCAGCAGTTGGGGACTAGCGGGAGAACGTGTGCAGTTCTTC. Amino acid sequence: CASSWGLAGERVQFF. Looking up the rest from reference TRBV7-9 and TRBJ2-1 gives the full variable domain: DTGVSQNPRHKITKRGQNVTFRCDPISEHNRLYWYRQTLGQGPEFLTYFQNEAQLEKSRLLSDRFSAERPKGSFSTLEIQRTEQGDSAMYLCASSWGLAGERVQFFGPGTRLTVL.